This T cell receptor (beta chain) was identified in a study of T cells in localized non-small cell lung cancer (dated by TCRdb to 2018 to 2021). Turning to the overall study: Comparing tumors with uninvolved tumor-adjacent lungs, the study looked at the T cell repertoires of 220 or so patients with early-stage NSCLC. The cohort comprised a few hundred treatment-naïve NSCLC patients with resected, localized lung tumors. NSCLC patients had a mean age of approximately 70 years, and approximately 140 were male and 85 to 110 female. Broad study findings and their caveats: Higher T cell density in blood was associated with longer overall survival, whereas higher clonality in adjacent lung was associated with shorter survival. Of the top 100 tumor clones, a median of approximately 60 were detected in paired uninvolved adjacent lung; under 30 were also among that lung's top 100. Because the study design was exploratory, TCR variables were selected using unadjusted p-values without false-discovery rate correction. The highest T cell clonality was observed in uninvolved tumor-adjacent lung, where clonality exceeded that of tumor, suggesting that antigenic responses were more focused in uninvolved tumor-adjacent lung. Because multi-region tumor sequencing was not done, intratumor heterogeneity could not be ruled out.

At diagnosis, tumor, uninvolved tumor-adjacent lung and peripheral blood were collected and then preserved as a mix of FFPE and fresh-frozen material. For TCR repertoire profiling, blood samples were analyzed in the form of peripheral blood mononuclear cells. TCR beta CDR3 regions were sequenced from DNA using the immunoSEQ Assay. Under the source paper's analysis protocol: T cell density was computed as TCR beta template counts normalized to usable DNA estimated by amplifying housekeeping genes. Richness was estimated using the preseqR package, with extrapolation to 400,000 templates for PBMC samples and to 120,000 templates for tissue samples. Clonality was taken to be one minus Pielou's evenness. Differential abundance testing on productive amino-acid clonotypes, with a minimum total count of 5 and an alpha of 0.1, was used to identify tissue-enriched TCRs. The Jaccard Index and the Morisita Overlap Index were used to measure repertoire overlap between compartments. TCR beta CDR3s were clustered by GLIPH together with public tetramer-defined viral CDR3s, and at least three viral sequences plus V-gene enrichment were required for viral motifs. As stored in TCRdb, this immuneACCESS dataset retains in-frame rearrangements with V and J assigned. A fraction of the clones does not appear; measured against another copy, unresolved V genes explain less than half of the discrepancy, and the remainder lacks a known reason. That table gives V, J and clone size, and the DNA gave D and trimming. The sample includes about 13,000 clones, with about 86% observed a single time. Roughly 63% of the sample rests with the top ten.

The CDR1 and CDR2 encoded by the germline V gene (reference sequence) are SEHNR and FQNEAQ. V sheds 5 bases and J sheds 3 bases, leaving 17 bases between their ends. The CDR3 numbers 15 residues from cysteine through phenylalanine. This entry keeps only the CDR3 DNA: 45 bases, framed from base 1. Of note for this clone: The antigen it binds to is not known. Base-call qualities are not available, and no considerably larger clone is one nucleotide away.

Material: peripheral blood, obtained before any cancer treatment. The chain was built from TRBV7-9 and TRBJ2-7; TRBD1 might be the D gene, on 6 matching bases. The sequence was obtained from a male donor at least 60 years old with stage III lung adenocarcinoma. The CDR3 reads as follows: CASSRDLGGFYEQYF. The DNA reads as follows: TGTGCCAGCAGCCGGGACCTTGGGGGCTTCTACGAGCAGTACTTC. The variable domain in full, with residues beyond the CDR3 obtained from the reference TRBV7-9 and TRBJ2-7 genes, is DTGVSQNPRHKITKRGQNVTFRCDPISEHNRLYWYRQTLGQGPEFLTYFQNEAQLEKSRLLSDRFSAERPKGSFSTLEIQRTEQGDSAMYLCASSRDLGGFYEQYFGPGTRLTVT.